This T cell receptor (beta chain) was identified in a study of blood T cell repertoires in COVID-19. Trimming removed 3 bases from V and 5 bases from J, with 16 bases in between. The germline V gene encodes CDR1 KGHSH and CDR2 LQKENI. The CDR3 is 15 amino acids. Using immunoSEQ multiplex PCR, the repertoire was profiled, and TCRdb retains in-frame clones only, with some absent. The data show 200,000 to 300,000 clones, with roughly 79% seen just once and roughly 7.4% held by the top ten. This clone was seen more than once but under ten times. V and J are TRBV18 and TRBJ1-1; weak D call: TRBD1 (6 bases). The sample comprised peripheral blood. The receptor comes from a woman aged 80 or over with COVID-19, enrolled during active disease. The chain's CDR3 is CASSPVGAGATEAFF. The CDR3 coding sequence is TGTGCCAGCTCACCCGTGGGGGCGGGAGCGACTGAAGCTTTCTTT.